The TCR beta chain described here comes from a study of human T cells and chemical hapten exposure. This clonotype has a count of ten or more. This CDR3 contains 14 residues. V lost 5 bases to trimming and J lost 6 bases, with 17 bases between them. Germline V gene lookup returns CDR1 MDHEN and CDR2 SYDVKM. One entry per CDR3 protein, called by TCRdb with MiXCR from the RACE reads. The data hold about 84,000 distinct CDR3 sequences, with less than 11% observed a single time. As for time point: patch test 2, 6 weeks after DPC sensitization. The treatment here: therapeutic diphenylcyclopropenone sensitization with weekly scalp DPC. Researchers sampled blood before each patch test went on.

The J gene is TRBJ2-7, the V gene TRBV28; unclear D gene. The specimen was whole blood, collected in connection with sensitization to the hapten diphenylcyclopropenone (DPC). The receptor's source is a woman between 50 and 59 years old with alopecia areata. Some clones in this sample may be carry-over from other donors' samples. The DNA for the CDR3 is TGTGCCAGCAGTCCCCGTAGGGCCTCGGGCGAGCAGTACTTC. Encoded protein: CASSPRRASGEQYF.